This TCR beta chain is drawn from a study of blood T cell repertoires in COVID-19. Assay: immunoSEQ multiplex PCR; the TCRdb copy retains only in-frame clones and omits some. The sample lists around 300,000 clones, around nine tenths occurring once. The J segment lost 5 bases and the V segment lost 4 bases, leaving 4 bases of the junction unmatched. The CDR3 is 14 amino acids. The sequenced sample consisted of peripheral blood. This chain joins TRBV5-3 and TRBJ1-1; TRBD1 agrees at 11 bases. TRBV5-3 is an ORF, and what it does is uncertain. The sequence was obtained from a man between 45 and 60 years old with acute or convalescent COVID-19. The CDR3 loop reads CARSEDRGRTEAFF. The CDR3 DNA is TGTGCCAGAAGCGAGGACAGGGGGCGAACTGAAGCTTTCTTT.